These 13 T cell receptor beta chains originate from one sample sequenced in a study of blood T cell repertoires in COVID-19. The protocol was immunoSEQ multiplex PCR, while the TCRdb copy is restricted to in-frame clones and leaves out a portion. The table includes about 150,000 clones, approximately 80% detected once. Sequenced: peripheral blood. The receptor set was obtained from a woman aged 60 to 75 with acute or convalescent COVID-19.

The rearrangement joins TRBV2 to TRBJ1-5; D remains ambiguous. CDR3 size: 14 residues. V gave up 0 bases and J gave up 6 bases, with 9 bases separating them. CDR1 is SNHLY and CDR2 is FYNNEI in the germline V gene. Written as DNA, the CDR3 is TGTGCCAGCAGTGAAGCCGCGGGTTCTCAGCCCCAGCATTTT. The encoded protein is CASSEAAGSQPQHF. Using reference TRBV2 and TRBJ1-5 for the parts outside the CDR3, the full variable domain is EPEVTQTPSHQVTQMGQEVILRCVPISNHLYFYWYRQILGQKVEFLVSFYNNEISEKSEIFDDQFSVERPDGSNFTLKIRSTKLEDSAMYFCASSEAAGSQPQHFGDGTRLSIL.

The genes are TRBV28 and TRBJ1-3; TRBD1 is a possible D gene (5 bases). Trimming removed 8 bases from V and 2 bases from J, with 19 bases in between. The germline gives CDR1 MDHEN, CDR2 SYDVKM. This CDR3 spans 16 amino acids. CDR3 in amino acids: CASQTASNLAGNTIYF. CDR3 nucleotide sequence: TGTGCCAGCCAGACAGCTTCCAACCTCGCTGGAAACACCATATATTTT.

This chain connects TRBV19 to TRBJ1-6; 7 bases line up with TRBD1. The CDR3 sequence is 15 residues long. Germline CDR1 is LNHDA and CDR2 is SQIVND (reference sequence). V shed 1 base, J shed 6 bases, and the junction held 3 bases outside the gene matches. The CDR3, as DNA: TGTGCCAGTAGTATAGGTCCAGGGGGTAATTCACCCCTCCACTTT. This encodes CASSIGPGGNSPLHF. The full variable domain, its missing parts supplied by reference TRBV19 and TRBJ1-6, is DGGITQSPKYLFRKEGQNVTLSCEQNLNHDAMYWYRQDPGQGLRLIYYSQIVNDFQKGDIAEGYSVSREKKESFPLTVTSAQKNPTAFYLCASSIGPGGNSPLHFGNGTRLTVT.

The gene calls are TRBV5-1 and TRBJ1-3; a possible D gene is TRBD1 (6 bases). V lost 0 bases, J lost 0 bases, and 10 bases lay in between. Germline CDR1 SGHRS, CDR2 YFSETQ. The CDR3 totals 16 residues. Here the CDR3 DNA reads TGCGCCAGCAGCTTGGGTCAGGGGATCTCTGGAAACACCATATATTTT. It codes for CASSLGQGISGNTIYF.

This chain joins TRBV6-1 and TRBJ1-2; tentative D call: TRBD1 (5 bases). V was shortened by 1 base and J by 6 bases, with 12 bases between the two germline ends. Germline V lookup: CDR1 MNHNS, CDR2 SASEGT. CDR3 size: 14 residues. The CDR3 protein is CASSEVKGLNGYTF. DNA of the CDR3: TGTGCCAGCAGTGAAGTGAAGGGGCTTAATGGCTACACCTTC.

The chain links TRBV12-5 to TRBJ2-7, with TRBD2 identical over 12 bases. Germline trimming cut 5 bases from V and 2 bases from J; bases unmatched to any gene: 4. The CDR3 has 15 residues. In germline, CDR1 is LGHNT, CDR2 FRNRAP. The CDR3 sequence: CASGGLAGITYEQYF. CDR3 DNA: TGTGCTAGTGGTGGACTAGCGGGGATTACCTACGAGCAGTACTTC.

The V call is TRBV20-1, the J call TRBJ1-1; D is perhaps TRBD1 (6 bases). The CDR3 has 14 residues. CDR1 DFQATT and CDR2 SNEGSKA come from the germline V gene (reference sequence). V lost 3 bases to trimming and J lost 4 bases, with 15 bases between them. CDR3 protein: CSASYGPRGTEAFF. CDR3 sequence (DNA): TGCAGTGCTAGTTATGGGCCCAGGGGCACTGAAGCTTTCTTT.

The rearrangement uses TRBV19 and TRBJ1-5, with 7 bases matching TRBD1. J gave up 0 bases and V 6 bases, and 5 bases lay outside the gene matches. Germline CDR1 reads LNHDA; CDR2 reads SQIVND (reference sequence). The CDR3 sequence is 15 residues long. CDR3 sequence reads: CASSGQAYSNQPQHF. The CDR3 nucleotides read TGTGCCAGTAGCGGACAGGCTTATAGCAATCAGCCCCAGCATTTT.

V gene TRBV3-1 (or the pseudogene TRBV3-2) combines with J gene TRBJ2-7; D possibly corresponds to TRBD1 (6 bases). With 4 bases removed from V and 4 bases from J, the gap between germline ends came to 11 bases. This CDR3 has 13 amino acids. Looked up from germline, CDR1 is LGHDT and CDR2 is YNNKEL (reference sequence). CDR3 in amino acids: CASSLQQGYEQYV. The DNA of the CDR3 is TGTGCCAGCAGCCTCCAACAGGGTTACGAGCAGTACGTC.

This clone came up a few times. The chain uses TRBV19 and TRBJ1-1; 8 positions agree with TRBD1. Per germline, CDR1 LNHDA and CDR2 SQIVND (reference sequence). The junction had 5 bases not matched to a gene; V was cut back by 5 bases and J by 3 bases. This CDR3 has 14 residues. The CDR3 sequence: CASSRTGWDTEAFF. CDR3 nucleotides: TGTGCCAGTAGTCGGACAGGGTGGGACACTGAAGCTTTCTTT.

This clone was found once. This chain links TRBV2 with TRBJ1-2; 7 bases align to TRBD1. Germline-derived CDR1 and CDR2 are SNHLY and FYNNEI. V shed 6 bases and J 5 bases; nucleotides not matched to a gene: 6. The CDR3 loop spans 13 amino acids. The CDR3 DNA reads as TGTGCCAGCAGGGGGGACAGCTCGTATGGCTACACCTTC. Translating gives CASRGDSSYGYTF.

The V gene is TRBV2, the J gene TRBJ2-3, with 13 bases matching TRBD2. V was clipped by 6 bases and J by 4 bases; unmatched bases: 4. Per the germline V gene, CDR1 is SNHLY and CDR2 is FYNNEI. There are 15 residues in the CDR3. The CDR3 nucleotides are TGTGCCAGCAGCTGGACTAGCGGGGGAGCAGATACGCAGTATTTT. Its translation: CASSWTSGGADTQYF. The full variable domain, with the rest looked up from reference TRBV2 and TRBJ2-3, is EPEVTQTPSHQVTQMGQEVILRCVPISNHLYFYWYRQILGQKVEFLVSFYNNEISEKSEIFDDQFSVERPDGSNFTLKIRSTKLEDSAMYFCASSWTSGGADTQYFGPGTRLTVL.

The chain carries TRBV7-6 and TRBJ2-3; TRBD2 is a possible D gene (6 bases). CDR3 length: 16 amino acids. Germline-derived CDR1 and CDR2 are SGHVS and FNYEAQ. Between the trimmed V and J ends, which lost 1 base and 2 bases, there was a span of 13 bases. This CDR3 is CASSLVVAGYTDTQYF. CDR3 bases: TGTGCCAGCAGCTTAGTCGTCGCGGGGTACACAGATACGCAGTATTTT.